Following are 6 T cell receptor beta chains from one sample sequenced in a study of T cell clonality in common variable immunodeficiency. Regarding the study as a whole: Fewer deletions and N-nucleotide insertions were reportedly seen in common variable immunodeficiency TCR beta sequences.

Their target antigens are unknown. Only in-frame clones appear in the TCRdb table, and some are missing; sequencing was by immunoSEQ multiplex PCR. The sample includes tens of thousands of clones, none of them occurring once. The source material was peripheral blood mononuclear cells. Every receptor here comes from a human donor with common variable immunodeficiency.

Of note for this clone: The read finishes 3 residues shy of the CDR3 end, and the germline J gene is used to complete it. V usage is TRBV7-9 and J usage is TRBJ2-7; the match to TRBD1 covers 7 bases. Trimming cost V 9 bases and J 5 bases; bases outside gene matches: 10. Germline CDR1 reads SEHNR; CDR2 reads FQNEAQ (reference sequence). CDR3 length: 13 residues. The chain's CDR3 is CASSGTERHEQYF. The part of the CDR3 DNA that was read is TGTGCCAGTTCCGGGACAGAGAGGCACGAG.

In the case of this clone: The missing CDR3 end, 3 residues past where the read stops, is filled in from the germline J gene. V usage is TRBV6-2 or TRBV6-3 and J usage is TRBJ2-7; 11 bases align to TRBD2. Trimming took 0 bases from V and 5 from J; bases not matched to a gene: 3. This CDR3 comprises 15 residues. Per germline, CDR1 MNHEY and CDR2 SVGEGT. CDR3: CASSYSTSGVDEQYF. The CDR3 bases that were read are TGTGCCAGCAGTTACTCGACTAGCGGGGTTGACGAG.

As for this clone: The read terminates 3 residues before the CDR3 end, so the remaining end is supplied by the germline J gene. J is TRBJ2-1 and V is TRBV6-2 or TRBV6-3; 9 positions agree with TRBD2. Germline V gene lookup returns CDR1 MNHEY and CDR2 SVGEGT. Trimming took 6 bases from V and 3 from J; bases not matched to a gene: 9. This CDR3 is built from 16 residues. CDR3 DNA (partial): TGTGCCAGCAGATCCGTGGCTAGCGGGGACTACAATGAG. Residues: CASRSVASGDYNE. The entire CDR3 reads CASRSVASGDYNEQFF.

Concerning this clone itself: The read is 3 residues too short to cover the CDR3 end, so that end is filled in from the germline J gene. This rearrangement joins TRBV7-2 to TRBJ1-1, with D possibly matching TRBD1 (6 bases). V was shortened by 5 bases and J by 1 base, with 11 bases between the two germline ends. In germline, CDR1 is SGHTA, CDR2 FQGNSA. This CDR3 spans 14 amino acids. Incomplete CDR3 DNA: TGTGCCAGCAGCCAGGGGACACCGAACACTGAA. The encoded protein is CASSQGTPNTE. The whole CDR3 region reads CASSQGTPNTEAFF.

On this clone: The CDR3 goes on 3 residues after the read ends, and that part is filled in from the germline J gene. This sequence joins TRBV19 and TRBJ2-7; D may be TRBD1 (6 bases). V lost 5 bases and J 3 bases, leaving 14 bases between the germline ends. In germline, CDR1 is LNHDA, CDR2 SQIVND (reference sequence). CDR3 length: 14 amino acids. CDR3 protein: CASSPRTERYEQYF. The CDR3 bases that were read are TGTGCCAGTAGTCCTAGGACAGAGCGCTACGAG.

This clone has more than one count but fewer than ten. Read sequence stops 3 residues before the CDR3 end, and the germline J gene provides the missing end. The chain employs TRBV7-9 and TRBJ1-3, with 8 bases aligning to TRBD1. V gave up 5 bases and J gave up 8 bases; unmatched junction bases: 11. The CDR3 is 15 residues long. Germline lookup yields CDR1 SEHNR and CDR2 FQNEAQ (reference sequence). The CDR3: CASSLGQGSVHTIYF. CDR3 DNA, as far as it was read: TGTGCCAGCAGCCTAGGACAGGGAAGTGTACACACC.